Following are 4 T cell receptor beta chains from one sample sequenced in a study of early stage breast cancer tumors. The table came from immunoSEQ multiplex PCR; TCRdb's copy has only in-frame clones and leaves some out. The table lists 25,000 to 35,000 clones, about 80% of them singletons. Sequences were obtained from blood. The receptor source for this set is a person between 55 and 69 years old with breast cancer.

The rearrangement uses TRBV5-8 and TRBJ2-7, with 10 bases aligning to TRBD1. The J segment lost 6 bases and the V segment lost 4 bases, leaving 10 bases of the junction unmatched. The germline CDR1 and CDR2 sequences are SGHTS and YDEGEE. The CDR3 spans 15 residues. The CDR3 DNA follows: TGTGCCAGCAGCCTGGGGGACAGGGGAGGGGTCGAGCAGTACTTC. It specifies CASSLGDRGGVEQYF.

The rearrangement links TRBV18 to TRBJ1-2; TRBD1 is a possible D gene (5 bases). This CDR3 comprises 14 residues. CDR1 and CDR2 (germline): KGHSH, LQKENI. V dropped 0 bases and J dropped 7 bases, with 12 bases sitting between them. CDR3 in amino acids: CASSPPRIQGGYTF. CDR3 DNA: TGTGCCAGCTCACCACCAAGGATTCAGGGTGGCTACACCTTC.

This clone was detected a few times. The chain carries TRBV19 and TRBJ1-2; no clear D. Germline CDR1 is LNHDA and CDR2 is SQIVND (reference sequence). The CDR3 consists of 12 residues. V was trimmed by 6 bases and J by 8 bases, leaving 13 bases between them. CDR3 protein: CASRFNREGYTF. The CDR3 DNA is TGTGCCAGTAGATTCAACAGAGAAGGCTACACCTTC.

This clone was counted a single time. This sequence joins TRBV7-9 and TRBJ1-1; D gene uncertain. Germline CDR1 reads SEHNR; CDR2 reads FQNEAQ (reference sequence). CDR3 length equals 13 residues. Trimming took 3 bases from V and 4 from J, leaving 9 bases between them. CDR3 in amino acids: CASSLERGTEAFF. The CDR3 coding sequence is TGTGCCAGCAGCTTGGAGAGAGGCACTGAAGCTTTCTTT. The full variable domain, in which reference TRBV7-9 and TRBJ1-1 provide the parts outside the CDR3, is DTGVSQNPRHKITKRGQNVTFRCDPISEHNRLYWYRQTLGQGPEFLTYFQNEAQLEKSRLLSDRFSAERPKGSFSTLEIQRTEQGDSAMYLCASSLERGTEAFFGQGTRLTVV.